A selection of T cell receptor delta chains follows, all from one sample in a study of gamma-delta T cells after stem cell transplantation. TCRdb made new clone calls on the RT-PCR reads using CATT. The sample records about 3,200 delta-chain clones, less than 25% being singletons. Sequencing was carried out using gamma-delta T cells. The receptors stem from a human donor. It is not recorded whose cells these are; they may come from a transplant donor. Each CDR3 is given with its conserved first and last residue.

cdr3_aa,j_call,v_call
CACDAVMSRGSWDTRQMFF,TRDJ3,TRDV2
CACDTNWGPTSLAQDTRQMFF,TRDJ3,TRDV2
CACGLLGEHGDKLIF,TRDJ1,TRDV2
CACDTLLGVPESTDKLIF,TRDJ1,TRDV2
CACDTPFNWGTGYTDKLIF,TRDJ1,TRDV2
CALGEPRPSLPFGGLYTDKLIF,TRDJ1,TRDV1
CAFLTLRLGGYEADKLIF,TRDJ1,TRDV3
CACDTVLGDTGSWDTRQMFF,TRDJ3,TRDV2
CACDTLGDTSTDKLIF,TRDJ1,TRDV2
CACDLLGGATDKLIF,TRDJ1,TRDV2
CALGELGIPSYRGDRSNTDKLIF,TRDJ1,TRDV1
CACDPARTGDPSWDTRQMFF,TRDJ3,TRDV2
CACDTITLGDTLTDKLIF,TRDJ1,TRDV2
CALGEKARYESITGGYSQADKLIF,TRDJ1,TRDV1
CALGELNLGELIF,TRDJ1,TRDV1
CAYHTQPFPDSWGSDKLIF,TRDJ1,TRDV3
CACDPTGGLRSWDTRQMFF,TRDJ3,TRDV2
CACDTAGSNSWDTRQMFF,TRDJ3,TRDV2
CAFLLGDTNWDTRQMFF,TRDJ3,TRDV3
CACDTLRSTGGYDRDTRQMFF,TRDJ3,TRDV2
CACVDLGDTSWDTRQMFF,TRDJ3,TRDV2
CAFSRSRPGYWGIRSWDTRQMFF,TRDJ3,TRDV3
CACDNVLGEAYTDKLIF,TRDJ1,TRDV2
CACDTVGPGSLIDKLIF,TRDJ1,TRDV2
CALGELVAHWGTYTDKLIF,TRDJ1,TRDV1
CACDTVGGSNTDKLIF,TRDJ1,TRDV2
CACDTDHWGTPPDKLIF,TRDJ1,TRDV2
CACDILGEHDKLIF,TRDJ1,TRDV2